Below, 19 T cell receptor beta chains from the same sample are listed, as sequenced in a study of OX40 agonist ivuxolimab in advanced cancers. Measured with immunoSEQ multiplex PCR; TCRdb has only the in-frame clones, and not every one. The sample yields about 22,000 clones, 80% to 90% seen once. The input for sequencing was CD4+ or CD8+ T cells sorted from blood, taken in a trial of the OX40 agonist ivuxolimab. These receptor sequences come from an adult with an advanced solid tumor such as melanoma, head and neck, liver or kidney cancer.

V usage is TRBV27 and J usage is TRBJ1-5, with D uncertain. V lost 6 bases to trimming and J lost 3 bases, with 12 bases between them. Germline CDR1 is MNHEY and CDR2 is SMNVEV (reference sequence). The CDR3 spans 14 residues. The CDR3 DNA is TGTGCCAGCAGCACATTAGCTCACAATCAGCCCCAGCATTTT. It is translated as CASSTLAHNQPQHF.

The chain has TRBV4-3 and TRBJ2-7; no reliable D call. The CDR3 length is 13 residues. Trimming left V 1 base short and J 5 bases short, with 9 bases between. Germline values: CDR1 LGHNA, CDR2 YSLEER. The CDR3 is CASSQAEGNEQYF. CDR3 coding DNA: TGCGCCAGCAGCCAAGCGGAAGGGAACGAGCAGTACTTC.

A single count supports this clone. V is TRBV18 and J is TRBJ2-7, with 7 positions matching TRBD2. V dropped 3 bases and J dropped 5; count of bases not matched to a gene: 4. This CDR3 contains 13 residues. Germline CDR1 and CDR2: KGHSH and LQKENI. The CDR3, as DNA: TGTGCCAGCTCACCGCTGGGGACTAACGAGCAGTACTTC. Translation gives CASSPLGTNEQYF. Together with reference TRBV18 and TRBJ2-7, the CDR3 gives the full variable domain: NAGVMQNPRHLVRRRGQEARLRCSPMKGHSHVYWYRQLPEEGLKFMVYLQKENIIDESGMPKERFSAEFPKEGPSILRIQQVVRGDSAAYFCASSPLGTNEQYFGPGTRLTVT.

This chain links TRBV10-2 with TRBJ2-7; D not resolved. V was trimmed by 2 bases and J by 2 bases, leaving 13 bases between them. CDR1 is WSHSY and CDR2 is SAAADI in the germline V gene. The CDR3 is 15 residues long. CDR3 sequence: CASSEPSEFPYEQYF. CDR3 coding DNA: TGCGCCAGCAGTGAGCCCTCTGAGTTCCCCTACGAGCAGTACTTC.

The chain recombines TRBV5-4 with TRBJ2-7, with a weak D call TRBD2 (7 bases). V was shortened by 4 bases and J by 2 bases, with 16 bases between the two germline ends. The germline V gene encodes CDR1 SGHNT and CDR2 YYREEE (reference sequence). The CDR3 length is 15 residues. The CDR3 protein is CASSPGGGQAYEQYF. Here the CDR3 DNA reads TGTGCCAGCAGCCCGGGGGGCGGCCAAGCCTACGAGCAGTACTTC. Full variable domain (remainder filled in from reference TRBV5-4 and TRBJ2-7): ETGVTQSPTHLIKTRGQQVTLRCSSQSGHNTVSWYQQALGQGPQFIFQYYREEENGRGNFPPRFSGLQFPNYSSELNVNALELDDSALYLCASSPGGGQAYEQYFGPGTRLTVT.

CDR3 bases: TGTGCCAGCAGTTCCCTACAGGGGGCGACCTACGAGCAGTACTTC. This gives the protein CASSSLQGATYEQYF. The rearrangement links TRBV27 to TRBJ2-7; TRBD1 matches at 9 bases. In germline, CDR1 is MNHEY, CDR2 SMNVEV (reference sequence). Trimming at V came to 4 bases and at J to 2 bases, leaving 6 bases not matched to a gene. The CDR3 totals 15 residues.

In this sample, this clone turned up once. The chain employs TRBV27 and TRBJ2-1; 7 nucleotides match TRBD2. From germline, CDR1 is MNHEY and CDR2 SMNVEV (reference sequence). V was clipped by 8 bases and J by 0 bases; unmatched bases: 7. The CDR3 sequence is 15 residues long. CDR3 coding DNA: TGTGCCAGCGTACCTCAGCGGGACTCCTACAATGAGCAGTTCTTC. The encoded protein is CASVPQRDSYNEQFF.

V usage is TRBV27 and J usage is TRBJ1-5; D uncertain. In germline, CDR1 is MNHEY, CDR2 SMNVEV (reference sequence). The length of the CDR3 is 14 residues. Deletions cut 3 bases from V and 1 base from J, with 7 bases between. The chain's CDR3 is CASSLGASNQPQHF. The CDR3 coding sequence is TGTGCCAGCAGTTTGGGTGCGAGCAATCAGCCCCAGCATTTT.

This clone was counted once. This rearrangement joins TRBV27 to TRBJ2-3; 11 bases agree with TRBD2. The J segment lost 2 bases and the V segment lost 3 bases, leaving 4 bases of the junction unmatched. This CDR3 has 16 residues. Germline CDR1 MNHEY, CDR2 SMNVEV (reference sequence). CDR3 in amino acids: CASSFRTSGLTDTQYF. Written as DNA, the CDR3 is TGTGCCAGCAGTTTCCGGACTAGCGGGCTCACAGATACGCAGTATTTT.

The chain uses TRBV6-6 and TRBJ2-5; D remains ambiguous. CDR1 is MNHNY, CDR2 SVGAGI, per germline (reference sequence). CDR3 size: 14 residues. The V and J ends lost 4 bases and 4 bases respectively, with 13 bases between them. The CDR3 DNA is TGTGCCAGCAGTTGGACCTCAAAAGGAGAGACCCAGTACTTC. Residues: CASSWTSKGETQYF.

The chain joins TRBV9 to TRBJ2-3; no clear D. V shed 0 bases and J shed 2 bases, with 7 bases lying between them. Germline CDR1 SGDLS, CDR2 YYNGEE. This CDR3 is built from 14 residues. CDR3 loop: CASSVGGSTDTQYF. The CDR3 bases are TGTGCCAGCAGCGTAGGGGGATCCACAGATACGCAGTATTTT.

This clone was observed a few times. The chain couples TRBV7-2 to TRBJ1-5, with 12 bases lining up with TRBD1. V lost 2 bases and J lost 7; bases outside the gene matches: 9. The V gene's germline CDR1 is SGHTA and CDR2 FQGNSA. The CDR3 extends over 17 amino acids. The CDR3 DNA is TGTGCCAGCAGCTTACTGGGACAGGGGGCCTTCTGGCAGCCCCAGCATTTT. It translates to CASSLLGQGAFWQPQHF.

The chain combines TRBV7-9 with TRBJ1-1; a possible D gene is TRBD1 (5 bases). Germline V gene data show CDR1 as SEHNR and CDR2 as FQNEAQ (reference sequence). The CDR3 spans 11 residues. Trimming left V 4 bases short and J 6 bases short, with 6 bases between. CDR3 residues: CASSSGPEAFF. The CDR3 DNA is TGTGCCAGCAGCTCAGGGCCTGAAGCTTTCTTT.

J is TRBJ1-5 and V is TRBV7-9; no reliable D call. Germline CDR1 and CDR2: SEHNR and FQNEAQ (reference sequence). The V gene lost 2 bases and the J gene lost 0 bases, with 5 bases spanning the gap. This CDR3 is built from 14 residues. The CDR3 nucleotides are TGTGCCAGCAGCTTACGGGATAGCAATCAGCCCCAGCATTTT. Translated: CASSLRDSNQPQHF.

The V and J genes are TRBV27 and TRBJ2-7; tentatively, D is TRBD1 (6 bases). Germline CDR1 is MNHEY and CDR2 is SMNVEV (reference sequence). The V and J ends lost 5 bases and 3 bases respectively, with 14 bases between them. CDR3 length: 14 residues. CDR3: CASSLTGNYYEQYF. CDR3 nucleotide sequence: TGTGCCAGCAGTCTTACAGGGAACTACTACGAGCAGTACTTC.

The V and J genes are TRBV9 and TRBJ2-7; D is uncertain. The germline V gene has CDR1 SGDLS and CDR2 YYNGEE. The CDR3 has 11 amino acids. Trimming left V 0 bases short and J 5 bases short, with 3 bases between. The DNA for the CDR3 is TGTGCCAGCAGCGTAGGAAACGAGCAGTACTTC. It yields the protein CASSVGNEQYF.

The CDR3 sequence: CSARSWEQYF. CDR3 sequence (DNA): TGCAGTGCTAGGTCATGGGAGCAGTACTTC. V usage is TRBV20-1 and J usage is TRBJ2-7; no definite D call. Germline V gene sequence: CDR1 DFQATT, CDR2 SNEGSKA (reference sequence). The CDR3 has 10 residues. V lost 3 bases to trimming and J lost 7 bases, with 7 bases between them.

The V and J genes are TRBV30 and TRBJ1-6; TRBD1 might be the D (6 bases). CDR3 length: 14 residues. Looked up from germline, CDR1 is GTSNPN and CDR2 is SVGIG (reference sequence). V was clipped by 0 bases and J by 7 bases, with 10 bases between them. CDR3 coding DNA: TGTGCCTGGAGTGTGAGTCAGGGGAATTCACCCCTCCACTTT. Protein sequence: CAWSVSQGNSPLHF.

The V and J genes are TRBV5-4 and TRBJ1-1, with no clear D. Germline CDR1 reads SGHNT; CDR2 reads YYREEE (reference sequence). The CDR3 runs 11 residues. The V end lost 2 bases, the J end lost 7 bases, and 6 bases lay between the germline ends. The CDR3 region has the DNA TGTGCCAGCAGCTTTTACGGTGAAGCTTTCTTT. Its protein is CASSFYGEAFF.